This T cell receptor (beta chain) was obtained from a study of cytomegalovirus exposure and HLA in healthy donors (TCRdb year 2017). General notes on the study: In an earlier analysis of approximately 640 of the donors, around 300 Gb of sequence data and some 100 million unique TCR beta sequences from about 180 million T cells were reported. Roughly 300 gigabases of sequencing data and 91 million or so unique TCR sequences made up an early release that covered 500 to 700 HLA-typed donors. Of the roughly 400 genotyped donors, 81% fell in the genetic ancestry cluster associated with self-reported Caucasian donors. The study aimed to test whether cataloging public T cell receptors could reveal signatures of past pathogen exposure. The T cell repertoires of 666 subjects were profiled by immunosequencing and related to cytomegalovirus serostatus. In addition to the first cohort of around 670 subjects, a separate validation cohort of 120 different subjects was used. The study combined high-throughput TCR immunosequencing, statistical association of individual TCRs with disease status, and machine learning to predict cytomegalovirus infection status. To study patterns of TCR occurrence, a later analysis re-analyzed previously published TCR beta repertoires from around 660 donors and added high-resolution HLA genotyping. In the later analysis, no new phenotypic data were used to find candidate immune exposures; instead, reliance was placed on TCR beta sequences and their occurrence across donors. To decide whether each TCR beta V gene segment behaved as functional or pseudogenic, an earlier analysis of over 500 of the donors relied on high-throughput TCR beta sequencing. Alongside the repertoire data, information on donor age, sex, ethnicity and CMV serostatus was compiled. A later genetic analysis used genome-wide SNP genotypes for about three fifths of the 666 donors, treating that subset as a discovery cohort. All discovery cohort repertoires had been generated on a single sequencing platform. Both class I and class II loci were covered by HLA typing, at four-digit resolution. Typing coverage differed by locus: A, B, C, DRB1 and DQB1 were typed in roughly 620-630 donors, DQA1 in 500 to 550, DPA1 in some 570, and DPB1 in 450 to 490. A handful of DR-DQ haplotypes were handled as single units for association and clustering because linkage in the cohort was strong. On average, about 200,000 unique TCR beta nucleotide sequences were sequenced per donor among a few hundred genotyped donors of the cohort, with roughly 19% of those sequences being non-productive. What the study reported, not specific to this receptor: A later analysis found that HLA-associated TCR beta chains were more clonally expanded and had lower generation probabilities than equally common non-associated chains. In a later analysis, the rate of TCR association differed among HLA loci, with DRB1 alleles having the most associated TCRs and HLA-C alleles having the fewest. Presence/absence analyses assumed roughly uniform sequencing depth across donors, an assumption that may not hold. The sequencing pipeline was judged likely to have produced a cluster of highly shared sequence variants as a technical artifact. A total of around 150 TCR beta chains were listed by the study as associated with cytomegalovirus. Some IMGT-functional V segments, including TRBV6-2 and TRBV6-3, could not be distinguished by the 87-base-pair reads and were therefore excluded. In vitro tests confirmed that a few of the cytomegalovirus-associated TCR beta chains recognize cytomegalovirus antigens. The classifier was reported to diagnose cytomegalovirus status with high specificity and sensitivity in both the original and validation cohorts. A further reported finding was that TCR beta sequences accurately predicted the HLA-A and HLA-B alleles for most subjects in the first cohort. Most CMV-associated TCR beta chains appeared to be HLA-restricted in a later analysis, and the HLA associations seemed to be driven largely by CMV exposure. For the cohort, immune exposure information was limited to CMV serostatus. While some public TCRs were present in many individuals, most TCR sequences turned up only very rarely across donors. In a later analysis, about 16,000 TCR beta sequences were associated with specific HLA alleles at a false discovery rate of 0.05. Linkage disequilibrium might explain the correlated functional status among segregating V segments, but an unknown experimental factor could not be ruled out. Several of the top co-occurrence clusters appeared to be linked to parvovirus B19, influenza, CMV and Epstein-Barr virus, according to a later analysis. A later genetic analysis associated a missense DCLRE1C variant with V-gene and J-gene trimming of TCR beta chains, and an independent cohort replicated the association. Strong co-occurrence of HLA alleles, especially DR and DQ, made assigning TCR associations to individual alleles difficult. Compared with the roughly 700-donor mean, donors in an Asian-associated ancestry cluster had fewer N-insertions in productive TCRs, according to a later genetic analysis. According to the authors, the approach could potentially be generalized to other disease states and immunological phenotypes. The cohort was sequenced for TCR beta chains only, and without alpha or paired-chain data the features that could be detected were limited. Because HLA typing was missing for some donors at each locus, association tests included only the typed subset. The earlier analysis of approximately 590 of the donors excluded approximately 15 rarely observed V segments, including chromosome 9 orphons, because counts were too low. Broadly in line with IMGT annotations, most TCR beta V segments showed up in productive rearrangements about 90% or about 30% of the time in an earlier analysis of some 590 of the donors.

To note about this clone: Its binding antigen is unknown. There are no base qualities to consult, and no much larger clone falls within one base.

The cohort consisted of approximately 670 healthy bone marrow donors. At the time of sampling, every cohort member was nominally healthy, though immune exposures that went unrecorded were likely present. The donor was CMV seronegative and was included in the group of around 320 seronegative cohort members. Each donor provided a peripheral blood sample, and peripheral blood mononuclear cells were used for TCR beta sequencing. The Qiagen DNeasy Blood Extraction Kit was used to extract genomic DNA from the blood cell samples. Looking up the germline V gene (reference sequence) yields CDR1 LNHDA and CDR2 SQIVND. The cysteine opens and the phenylalanine closes a CDR3 of 14 amino acids. Just the 42-base CDR3 DNA is kept, in frame starting at base 1. Trimming leaves V shorter by 11 bases and J shorter by 6 bases, with the junction holding 13 bases beyond the gene matches. Libraries came from the immunoSEQ multiplex PCR assay. For the multiplex PCR, a mixture combining 60 forward primers for TCR Vbeta segments and 13 reverse primers for TCR Jbeta segments was used. The CDR3 region of rearranged TCR beta genes was amplified from genomic DNA with a multiplex PCR assay. Amplified TCR beta libraries were sequenced as 87-base-pair reads on the Illumina HiSeq System. As for how the authors treated the data: A later analysis counted tens of millions of unique TCR beta chains across the 550 to 700 repertoires, and 9.5 million to 11 million of these chains were shared by at least two donors. A nearest-neighbor algorithm error-corrected the raw reads and collapsed the reads into unique sequences, merging closely related sequences to remove PCR and sequencing errors. CDR3 sequences were aligned to IMGT reference sequences to assign V, D and J gene segments. Each retained sequence needed at least a six-nucleotide match to both a V gene segment and a J gene segment. Rearrangements were called productive when the CDR3 lacked stop codons and stayed in frame with V and J; all others were non-productive. CDR3 was defined according to IMGT convention as the region running from the second conserved V-encoded cysteine to the conserved J-encoded phenylalanine. The earlier analysis of about 610 of the donors excluded any sequence lacking an unambiguous match to a single V gene segment. An earlier analysis of under 750 of the donors called V segments functional above 56.7% productive rearrangements and segregating when the between-donor standard deviation exceeded 5%. A statistical classification framework was built to diagnose cytomegalovirus status from the catalog of TCR beta chain sequences. In a later analysis, TCR nucleotide sequences were compared against IMGT/GENE-DB human TR gene sequences so that V and J genes could be assigned. A later analysis assigned CDR3 sequences and most-parsimonious VDJ recombination scenarios with the TCRdist pipeline. In a later analysis, each TCR beta chain was defined by its CDR3 amino acid sequence together with its V-gene family, and reads lacking a unique V-gene family were excluded. As a way to deal with suspected cross-contamination and a sequencing artifact, a later analysis dropped hundreds of nucleotide sequences that were highly shared and had low generation probability. A later analysis calculated a clonal expansion index for each public chain from normalized within-repertoire ranks of inferred template counts. In a later analysis, generation probabilities were computed using a VDJ recombination model fitted to out-of-frame rearrangements, and the results were checked against IGoR. In a later analysis, hypergeometric tests were used to score TCR-TCR, TCR-HLA and TCR-CMV co-occurrence, with a repertoire-size bias correction applied to TCR pairs. False discovery rates were estimated in a later analysis by permuting HLA or CMV assignments 20 times. In a later analysis, co-occurring TCRs were grouped using DBSCAN, and TCRdist sequence similarity was added for clustering within HLA-allele-positive subsets. Repertoires with fewer than 30,000 or more than 120,000 public chains, plus five repertoires with anomalous nucleotide sharing, were excluded from co-occurrence clustering. This is the immuneACCESS table as TCRdb keeps it, with only in-frame sequences that have V and J called. A part of the clones is gone; compared with another copy, unresolved V genes explain less than half, and the rest is unexplained. V, J and clone size are taken as reported in that table, and D and trimming were inferred from the DNA itself. Present in this sample are about 130,000 clones, over 70% of which were seen just once. Clones ranked in the top ten supply more than 2.5% of the sample.

The sequence was collected from a woman aged 45-65 years in good health and CMV-seronegative. The rearranged segments are TRBV19 and TRBJ2-1, with 7 central nucleotides matching TRBD2. The sequencing sample was made of PBMCs. The nucleotides are TGTGCCTCAAGGCGGGGGATCCAAGCCAATGAGCAGTTCTTC. It translates to CASRRGIQANEQFF.